What follows are 11 T cell receptor beta chains derived from one specimen sequenced in a study of tumor-infiltrating lymphocytes in primary liver carcinoma. Unsorted bulk tissue (about 20-30 mg) underwent RNA and DNA co-extraction. cDNA specific to TCR beta was made from around 470 ng of total RNA, with a constant-region primer employed for priming. Three rounds of nested multiplex PCR with slightly modified ARM-PCR produced TCR beta libraries. TRBV1-TRBV30 forward and Cbeta reverse primers drove the first two approximately 11-cycle rounds. TCRdb re-analysed the multiplex PCR reads in MiXCR, keeping a single row per CDR3 protein. The sample lists 40,000 to 60,000 distinct CDR3 sequences; less than 85% were seen once. The sample consisted of liver tumor tissue from sampling region 5. Subset defined: tumor region T5, tumor centre. These receptors came from a man aged 40-50 years with primary liver carcinoma and hepatitis B virus infection.

With respect to this clonotype: A junction end diverges from the germline sequence, so it may reflect a read error. The chain combines TRBV4-1 with TRBJ2-1; 9 bases agree with TRBD2. The CDR3 length is 14 residues. Germline lookup yields CDR1 MGHRA and CDR2 YSYEKL. The CDR3 DNA reads as TGTGCCGGCAGCCAGGCGGGGGGGTACAATGAGCAGTTCTTC. Translating it yields CAGSQAGGYNEQFF.

This clonotype was detected many times. The CDR3 sequence: CASSLRQVSDTQYF. DNA of the CDR3: TGTGCCAGCAGCCTCCGACAGGTTTCAGATACGCAGTATTTT. V usage is TRBV6-1 and J usage is TRBJ2-3; D is possibly TRBD1 (6 bases). V lost 6 bases and J 4 bases, leaving 14 bases between the germline ends. In germline, CDR1 is MNHNS, CDR2 SASEGT. This CDR3 region has 14 residues.

In this sample, this clonotype is medium-sized. The gene calls are TRBV11-2 and TRBJ2-1; 12 bases agree with TRBD2. Per the germline V gene, CDR1 is SGHAT and CDR2 is FQNNGV. V lost 3 bases, J lost 2 bases, and 8 bases stayed unmatched. The CDR3 loop spans 18 amino acids. The CDR3 DNA sequence: TGTGCCAGCAGCTTTCCTCGACTAGCGGGAGAACCCTACAATGAGCAGTTCTTC. Translation gives CASSFPRLAGEPYNEQFF.

This clonotype is labeled as large (0.1 to 1%). This chain connects TRBV11-1 to TRBJ2-3, with TRBD1 matching over 7 bases. The V gene end was trimmed by 1 base and the J gene end by 6 bases; junction bases not matched to a gene: 7. Germline loops: CDR1 SGHAT, CDR2 FQDESV (reference sequence). There are 15 residues in the CDR3. CDR3 protein: CASSLGRGRVDTQYF. The CDR3 DNA reads TGTGCCAGCAGCTTAGGAAGGGGGCGCGTGGATACGCAGTATTTT.

In its sample, this clonotype was seen a few times. The rearrangement links TRBV28 to TRBJ2-7, with 8 bases matching TRBD1. The germline gives CDR1 MDHEN, CDR2 SYDVKM. This CDR3 has 14 residues. Trimming took 5 bases from V and 8 from J; bases not matched to a gene: 11. The CDR3 loop reads CASSPNPDRGQQYF. DNA of the CDR3: TGTGCCAGCAGTCCCAATCCCGACAGGGGCCAGCAGTACTTC.

Turning to this clonotype: One junction end disagrees with the germline gene, perhaps due to a read error. This rearrangement joins TRBV6-2 or TRBV6-3 to TRBJ2-6; 7 nucleotides align to TRBD1. The CDR3 is 16 amino acids. Germline V lookup: CDR1 MNHEY, CDR2 SVGEGT. The CDR3 loop is CASSLGQDTGANVLTF. In DNA, the CDR3 is TGTGCCAGCAGCCTCGGACAGGATACTGGGGCCAACGTCTTGACTTTC.

Many counts were recorded for this clonotype. This rearrangement joins TRBV6-4 to TRBJ2-1, with D tentatively TRBD2 (6 bases). Trimming took off 4 bases at V and 7 bases at J, with 11 bases between the two ends. The CDR3 has 13 amino acids. Germline lookup yields CDR1 MRHNA and CDR2 SNTAGT. For the CDR3, the DNA is TGTGCCAGCAGTGTTAGCGGTACAAATGAGCAGTTCTTC. Translated, it gives CASSVSGTNEQFF.

The sample holds a few counts of this clonotype. Compared with germline, one end of the junction differs, possibly owing to a read error. The genes are TRBV5-1 and TRBJ1-5, with a weak D call TRBD1 (5 bases). CDR3 size: 13 residues. CDR1 SGHRS and CDR2 YFSETQ come from the germline V gene. Written as DNA, the CDR3 is TGCGCCAGCTCCGGGACTCCTGATCAGTCCCAGCATTTT. Translation gives CASSGTPDQSQHF.

In regard to this clonotype: Possible read error: a much larger clone is one base away. The genes are TRBV4-1 and TRBJ1-4; D unclear. CDR3 length equals 18 residues. Trimming shortened V by 3 bases and J by 3 bases, and 20 bases separated the two germline ends. Germline CDR1 MGHRA, CDR2 YSYEKL. The chain's CDR3 is CASSQGWESRSSNEKLFF. Here the CDR3 DNA reads TGCGCCAGCAGCCAGGGATGGGAAAGTCGCAGTTCTAATGAAAAACTGTTTTTT.

Comment on this clonotype: The junction and the germline gene differ at one end; a read error may be behind it. The J gene is TRBJ2-2, the V gene TRBV29-1; 9 bases agree with TRBD1. The CDR3 loop spans 12 amino acids. Germline V gene lookup returns CDR1 SQVTM and CDR2 ANQGSEA. The CDR3 nucleotides are TGCAGTGGGGGACAGGGAACCGGGGAGATGTTTTTT. This translates into CSGGQGTGEMFF.

This chain joins TRBV29-1 and TRBJ1-2, with D perhaps TRBD1 (5 bases). Germline-derived CDR1 and CDR2 are SQVTM and ANQGSEA. Trimming cost V 7 bases and J 3 bases, with 21 bases left between them. CDR3 size: 15 residues. The DNA for the CDR3 is TGCAGCGCCGGGGACTGGGGAGACATGGACTATGGCTACACCTTC. Translating it yields CSAGDWGDMDYGYTF.